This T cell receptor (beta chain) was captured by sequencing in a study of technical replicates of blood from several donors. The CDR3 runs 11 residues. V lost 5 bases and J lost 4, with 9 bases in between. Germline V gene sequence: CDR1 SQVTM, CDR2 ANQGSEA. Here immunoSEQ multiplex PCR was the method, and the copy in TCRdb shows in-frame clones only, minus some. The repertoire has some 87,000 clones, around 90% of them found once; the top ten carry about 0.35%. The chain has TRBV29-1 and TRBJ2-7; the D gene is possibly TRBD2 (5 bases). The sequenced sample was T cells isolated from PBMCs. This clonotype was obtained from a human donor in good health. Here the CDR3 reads CSVITGYEQYF. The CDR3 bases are TGCAGCGTTATCACGGGGTACGAGCAGTACTTC.